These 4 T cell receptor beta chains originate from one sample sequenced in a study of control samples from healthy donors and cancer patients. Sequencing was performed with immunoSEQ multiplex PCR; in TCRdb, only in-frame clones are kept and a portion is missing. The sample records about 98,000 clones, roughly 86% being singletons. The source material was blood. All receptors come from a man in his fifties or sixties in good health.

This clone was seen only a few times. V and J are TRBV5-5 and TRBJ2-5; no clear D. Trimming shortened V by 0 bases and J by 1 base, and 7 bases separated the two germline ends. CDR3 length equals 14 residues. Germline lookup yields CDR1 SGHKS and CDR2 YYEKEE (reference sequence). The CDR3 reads CASSLGTSQETQYF. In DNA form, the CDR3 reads TGTGCCAGCAGCTTGGGTACCAGCCAAGAGACCCAGTACTTC.

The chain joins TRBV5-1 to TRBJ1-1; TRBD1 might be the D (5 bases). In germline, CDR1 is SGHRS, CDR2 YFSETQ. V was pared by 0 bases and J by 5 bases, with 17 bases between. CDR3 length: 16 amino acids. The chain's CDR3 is CASSLAGAPRGTEAFF. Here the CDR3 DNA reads TGCGCCAGCAGCTTGGCCGGGGCTCCTCGAGGGACTGAAGCTTTCTTT.

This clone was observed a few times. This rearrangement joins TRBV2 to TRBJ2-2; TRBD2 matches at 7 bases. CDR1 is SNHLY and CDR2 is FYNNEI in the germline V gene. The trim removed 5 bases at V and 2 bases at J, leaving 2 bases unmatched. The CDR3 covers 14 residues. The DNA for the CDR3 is TGTGCCAGCAGTTCGACTAGCAACACCGGGGAGCTGTTTTTT. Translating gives CASSSTSNTGELFF.

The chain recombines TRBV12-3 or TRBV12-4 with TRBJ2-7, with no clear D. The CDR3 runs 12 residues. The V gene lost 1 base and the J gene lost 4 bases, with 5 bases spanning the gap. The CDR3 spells CASSLVLYEQYF. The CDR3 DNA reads TGTGCCAGCAGTTTAGTCTTGTACGAGCAGTACTTC.